Sequencing of this T cell receptor (beta chain) was carried out in a study of Graves' ophthalmopathy and Graves' hyperthyroidism. Study-level findings and limits: Most expanded clonotypes from thyroid (those above 0.001 frequency) were also found in blood.

For this clonotype: What it binds is not known.

This CDR3 region has 14 residues. Germline assignment: CDR1 ENHRY and CDR2 SYGVKD. V shed 5 bases and J 3 bases; nucleotides not matched to a gene: 6. Enrollment excluded any patients with other autoimmune diseases, uncontrolled infections, pregnancy or lactation. From fresh peripheral blood, over 9 ml in volume, the PBMCs were obtained. RNA transcripts provided the template for amplifying TCR beta CDR3 regions. The first-round RT-PCR employed HTBI primers together with the Qiagen OneStep RT-PCR kit. A multiplex PCR was then performed as the second round. MiXCR was run by TCRdb on the multiplex PCR reads, yielding one entry per CDR3 protein. The sample lists over 450,000 distinct CDR3 sequences, approximately 15% occurring once.

The V and J genes are TRBV10-3 and TRBJ2-7; 8 bases are shared with TRBD1. This clonotype was obtained from a woman aged 25 to 45 with Graves' ophthalmopathy. Source material: blood. The DNA for the CDR3 is TGTGCCATCAGTCCCCGGACAGGGAACTACGAGCAGTACTTC. Its protein product is CAISPRTGNYEQYF.